What follows are 6 T cell receptor beta chains derived from one specimen sequenced in a study of blood T cell repertoires in COVID-19. TCRdb's table, derived via immunoSEQ multiplex PCR, lists solely in-frame clones and lacks some. The sample lists about 130,000 clones; about 90% were seen once. The sequenced sample consisted of peripheral blood. These receptor sequences come from a woman aged 55-69 years with acute or convalescent COVID-19.

The CDR3 here is CASSSGGRGLGTDTQYF. For the CDR3, the DNA is TGTGCCAGTAGCTCTGGGGGCAGGGGGCTAGGTACAGATACGCAGTATTTT. The V and J genes are TRBV19 and TRBJ2-3, with TRBD1 matching over 8 bases. The ends lost 6 bases at V and 3 bases at J; junction bases unmatched: 14. The CDR3 length is 17 residues. Per the germline V gene, CDR1 is LNHDA and CDR2 is SQIVND (reference sequence).

Here the CDR3 reads CASSPIAGELFF. For the CDR3, the DNA is TGTGCCAGCAGCCCGATAGCCGGGGAGCTGTTTTTT. V and J are TRBV9 and TRBJ2-2; D is ambiguous. Looked up from germline, CDR1 is SGDLS and CDR2 is YYNGEE. This CDR3 comprises 12 residues. Trimming removed 4 bases from V and 6 bases from J, with 7 bases in between.

This clone occurred once. The J gene is TRBJ2-2, the V gene TRBV24-1; D is possibly TRBD2 (6 bases). Germline values: CDR1 KGHDR, CDR2 SFDVKD. This CDR3 region has 13 residues. With 7 bases removed from V and 7 bases from J, the gap between germline ends came to 12 bases. DNA for the CDR3: TGTGCCACCAGAACGGGAGCGGACGGGGAGCTGTTTTTT. Translated, it gives CATRTGADGELFF.

This clone was seen a single time. The chain links TRBV18 to TRBJ1-1; D is perhaps TRBD1 (6 bases). Germline-derived CDR1 and CDR2 are KGHSH and LQKENI. V was clipped by 9 bases and J by 0 bases, with 26 bases between them. The CDR3 is 18 amino acids. CDR3 bases: TGTGCCAGTCGAGAACAGGGAGGGGAACTTGTTATGAACACTGAAGCTTTCTTT. Translating gives CASREQGGELVMNTEAFF.

V and J are TRBV29-1 and TRBJ2-3; D is possibly TRBD1 (5 bases). From germline, CDR1 is SQVTM and CDR2 ANQGSEA. The CDR3 loop spans 13 amino acids. V was pared by 2 bases and J by 3 bases, with 9 bases between. The CDR3 sequence: CSVETQGTDTQYF. DNA of the CDR3: TGCAGCGTTGAAACCCAGGGAACAGATACGCAGTATTTT.

This rearrangement joins TRBV29-1 to TRBJ2-7, with 7 bases that match TRBD2. V lost 4 bases, J lost 5 bases, and 5 bases stayed unmatched. The CDR3 extends over 12 amino acids. Germline V gene lookup returns CDR1 SQVTM and CDR2 ANQGSEA. The CDR3 nucleotides read TGCAGCGTTGGGAAGGGGAGGGACGAGCAGTACTTC. This translates into CSVGKGRDEQYF.